These 8 T cell receptor beta chains came from one sample sequenced in a study of beta chain features in type 1 diabetes. Expressed TCRB transcripts were sequenced, since all the RNA that had been isolated was reverse transcribed. The protocol was immunoSEQ multiplex PCR, while the TCRdb copy is restricted to in-frame clones and leaves out a portion. The sample yields hundreds of thousands of clones, over 8.5% seen once. The sequenced sample was naive CD4+ T cells from blood. The receptors come from a woman aged 18-29 years in good health.

This clone occurred a few times. The rearrangement links TRBV5-1 to TRBJ2-2; 8 bases match TRBD2. This CDR3 comprises 16 residues. V dropped 1 base and J dropped 7; count of bases not matched to a gene: 9. Germline-derived CDR1 and CDR2 are SGHRS and YFSETQ. CDR3: CASSLTSGSSHGELFF. DNA of the CDR3: TGCGCCAGCAGCTTGACAAGCGGGAGTTCACACGGGGAGCTGTTTTTT.

The genes are TRBV19 and TRBJ2-7; TRBD2 is a possible D gene (6 bases). The CDR3 is 14 residues long. The V end lost 3 bases, the J end lost 4 bases, and 13 bases lay between the germline ends. Looked up from germline, CDR1 is LNHDA and CDR2 is SQIVND (reference sequence). DNA for the CDR3: TGTGCCAGTAGTATCGACGGGGGACCGTACGAGCAGTACTTC. Its translation: CASSIDGGPYEQYF.

The chain recombines TRBV30 with TRBJ1-4; no definite D call. Germline CDR1 is GTSNPN and CDR2 is SVGIG (reference sequence). V was clipped by 0 bases and J by 8 bases, with 10 bases between them. The CDR3 is 13 residues long. Here the CDR3 DNA reads TGTGCCTGGAGTGTCGAGGTTTTCGAAAAACTGTTTTTT. Its protein is CAWSVEVFEKLFF. The full variable domain, its missing parts supplied by reference TRBV30 and TRBJ1-4, is SQTIHQWPATLVQPVGSPLSLECTVEGTSNPNLYWYRQAAGRGLQLLFYSVGIGQISSEVPQNLSASRPQDRQFILSSKKLLLSDSGFYLCAWSVEVFEKLFFGSGTQLSVL.

This clone was seen a few times. This chain uses TRBV5-1 with TRBJ2-1; 8 nucleotides match TRBD1. V gave up 4 bases and J gave up 0 bases; unmatched junction bases: 9. CDR1 and CDR2 (germline): SGHRS, YFSETQ. The CDR3 has 17 amino acids. The CDR3, as DNA: TGCGCCAGCAGCCGCCCACCTGGACAGGGCTCCTACAATGAGCAGTTCTTC. Its protein product is CASSRPPGQGSYNEQFF.

V gene TRBV5-1 combines with J gene TRBJ2-2; perhaps TRBD1 as D (5 bases). The CDR3 runs 15 residues. With 6 bases removed from V and 6 bases from J, the gap between germline ends came to 18 bases. Germline loops: CDR1 SGHRS, CDR2 YFSETQ. The CDR3 DNA reads TGCGCCAGCACCCTCTTGGGGCGCCAGGCCGGGGAGCTGTTTTTT. The encoded protein is CASTLLGRQAGELFF. The full variable domain, its missing parts supplied by reference TRBV5-1 and TRBJ2-2, is KAGVTQTPRYLIKTRGQQVTLSCSPISGHRSVSWYQQTPGQGLQFLFEYFSETQRNKGNFPGRFSGRQFSNSRSEMNVSTLELGDSALYLCASTLLGRQAGELFFGEGSRLTVL.

A few counts support this clone. The V and J genes are TRBV9 and TRBJ1-1, with a weak D call TRBD1 (6 bases). V shed 4 bases and J shed 3 bases, with 13 bases lying between them. There are 14 residues in the CDR3. Germline-derived CDR1 and CDR2 are SGDLS and YYNGEE. CDR3 region: CASSPRGADTEAFF. The CDR3 bases are TGTGCCAGCAGCCCCCGGGGGGCGGACACTGAAGCTTTCTTT.

The chain uses TRBV27 and TRBJ2-5, with TRBD2 as a possible D gene (6 bases). The CDR3 loop spans 14 amino acids. The V end lost 3 bases, the J end lost 2 bases, and 10 bases lay between the germline ends. Germline CDR1 reads MNHEY; CDR2 reads SMNVEV (reference sequence). CDR3 coding DNA: TGTGCCAGCAGTTTTGCGGGGTATCAAGAGACCCAGTACTTC. Translated: CASSFAGYQETQYF.

This clone was counted a few times. The chain is built from TRBV2 and TRBJ1-2, with D tentatively TRBD1 (5 bases). V was clipped by 7 bases and J by 5 bases, with 11 bases between them. This CDR3 has 12 amino acids. Germline V CDR1 and CDR2: SNHLY, FYNNEI. CDR3 sequence: CASKVGGYGYTF. For the CDR3, the DNA is TGTGCCAGCAAGGTCGGGGGGTATGGCTACACCTTC.